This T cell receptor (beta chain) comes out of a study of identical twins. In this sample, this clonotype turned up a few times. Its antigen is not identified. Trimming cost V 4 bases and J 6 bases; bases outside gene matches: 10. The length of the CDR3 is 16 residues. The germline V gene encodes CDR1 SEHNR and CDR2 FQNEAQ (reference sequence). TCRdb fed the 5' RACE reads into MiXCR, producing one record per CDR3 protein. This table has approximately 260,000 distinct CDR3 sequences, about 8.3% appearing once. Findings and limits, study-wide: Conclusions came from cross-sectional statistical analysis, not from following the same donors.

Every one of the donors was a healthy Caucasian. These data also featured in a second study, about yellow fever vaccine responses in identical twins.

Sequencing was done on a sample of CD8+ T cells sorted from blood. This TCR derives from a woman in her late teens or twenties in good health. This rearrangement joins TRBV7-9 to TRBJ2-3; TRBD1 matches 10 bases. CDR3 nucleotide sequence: TGTGCCAGCAGCTCAGCGACCGGGACAGGGGATGATACGCAGTATTTT. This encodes CASSSATGTGDDTQYF.